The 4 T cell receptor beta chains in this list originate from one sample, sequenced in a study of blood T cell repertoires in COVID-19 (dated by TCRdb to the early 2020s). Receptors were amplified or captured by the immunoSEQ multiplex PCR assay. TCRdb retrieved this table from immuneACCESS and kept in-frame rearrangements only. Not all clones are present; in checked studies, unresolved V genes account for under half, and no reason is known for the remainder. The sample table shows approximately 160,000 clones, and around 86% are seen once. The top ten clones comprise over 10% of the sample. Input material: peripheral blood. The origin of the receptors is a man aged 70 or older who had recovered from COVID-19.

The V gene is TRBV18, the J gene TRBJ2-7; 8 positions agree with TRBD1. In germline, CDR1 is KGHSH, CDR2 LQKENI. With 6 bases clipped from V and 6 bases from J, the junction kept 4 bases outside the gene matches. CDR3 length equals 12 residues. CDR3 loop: CASSIQGGEQYF. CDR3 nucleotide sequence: TGTGCCAGCTCCATACAGGGGGGCGAGCAGTACTTC.

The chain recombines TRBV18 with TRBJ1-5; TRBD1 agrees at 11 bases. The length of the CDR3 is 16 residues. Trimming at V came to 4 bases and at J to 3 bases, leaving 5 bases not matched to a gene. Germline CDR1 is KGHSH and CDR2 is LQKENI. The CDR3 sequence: CASSRGTGGNNQPQHF. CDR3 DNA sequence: TGTGCCAGCTCACGCGGGACAGGGGGAAACAATCAGCCCCAGCATTTT.

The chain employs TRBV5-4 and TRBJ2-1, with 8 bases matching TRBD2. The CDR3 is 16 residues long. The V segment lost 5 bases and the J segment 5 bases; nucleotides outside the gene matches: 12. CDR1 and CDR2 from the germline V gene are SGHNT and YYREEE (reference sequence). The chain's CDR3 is CASSFKRELFNNEQFF. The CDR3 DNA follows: TGTGCCAGCAGTTTCAAGCGGGAGCTTTTCAACAATGAGCAGTTCTTC.

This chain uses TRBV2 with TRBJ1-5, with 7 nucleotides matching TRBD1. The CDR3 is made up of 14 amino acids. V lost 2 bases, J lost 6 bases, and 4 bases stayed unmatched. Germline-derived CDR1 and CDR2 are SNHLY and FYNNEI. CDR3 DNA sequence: TGTGCCAGCAGTGAACAGGGGGAGCTTCAGCCCCAGCATTTT. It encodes CASSEQGELQPQHF.